This entry lists 25 T cell receptor beta chains sequenced from one sample in a study of blood T cell repertoires in COVID-19. The protocol was immunoSEQ multiplex PCR, while the TCRdb copy is restricted to in-frame clones and leaves out a portion. Of over 75,000 clones listed, roughly 90% are singletons. Specimen: peripheral blood. All receptors come from a man in his 60s with acute or convalescent COVID-19.

In nucleotides, the CDR3 is TGTGCCAGCAGTGAAGAAAGCGGGAGGGCCCCGCAGTACTTC. Protein: CASSEESGRAPQYF. The gene calls are TRBV6-1 and TRBJ2-7; 10 bases map to TRBD2. Germline loops: CDR1 MNHNS, CDR2 SASEGT. This CDR3 has 14 amino acids. Trimming removed 1 base from V and 9 bases from J; junction bases left unmatched: 6.

The genes are TRBV7-2 and TRBJ2-5; D may be TRBD2 (6 bases). Trimming pared 1 base from V and 5 bases from J, leaving 14 bases between. Germline V gene sequence: CDR1 SGHTA, CDR2 FQGNSA. CDR3 length: 15 amino acids. CDR3: CASSLVAGSGETQYF. CDR3 DNA sequence: TGTGCCAGCAGCTTAGTTGCGGGCAGCGGGGAGACCCAGTACTTC.

The gene calls are TRBV24-1 and TRBJ2-7, with 8 bases fitting TRBD1. Germline V lookup: CDR1 KGHDR, CDR2 SFDVKD. This CDR3 has 13 residues. V shed 6 bases and J 6 bases; nucleotides not matched to a gene: 6. Here the CDR3 DNA reads TGTGCCACCAGTAAACAGGGGGGCAGCGAGCAGTACTTC. Translated: CATSKQGGSEQYF.

The chain recombines TRBV9 with TRBJ2-1, with D possibly TRBD1 on 6 matching bases. Germline values: CDR1 SGDLS, CDR2 YYNGEE. V dropped 3 bases and J dropped 7 bases, with 17 bases sitting between them. The CDR3 covers 15 residues. The CDR3 sequence is CASSASHSRGNEQFF. The CDR3 DNA is TGTGCCAGCAGCGCCTCCCACTCCAGGGGTAATGAGCAGTTCTTC.

The J gene is TRBJ1-1, the V gene TRBV5-4; 7 bases map to TRBD1. The germline gives CDR1 SGHNT, CDR2 YYREEE (reference sequence). The CDR3 is 14 amino acids. V lost 0 bases and J lost 4; bases outside the gene matches: 3. CDR3 sequence reads: CASSLARGSTEAFF. DNA of the CDR3: TGTGCCAGCAGCTTGGCCAGGGGGAGCACTGAAGCTTTCTTT. Variable domain in full (rest from reference TRBV5-4 and TRBJ1-1): ETGVTQSPTHLIKTRGQQVTLRCSSQSGHNTVSWYQQALGQGPQFIFQYYREEENGRGNFPPRFSGLQFPNYSSELNVNALELDDSALYLCASSLARGSTEAFFGQGTRLTVV.

A single count supports this clone. This sequence joins TRBV7-2 and TRBJ2-7, with TRBD2 matching over 11 bases. The CDR3 contains 19 residues. Germline lookup yields CDR1 SGHTA and CDR2 FQGNSA. Losses at the gene ends were 0 bases for V and 4 bases for J; bases not matched to a gene: 14. The CDR3 nucleotides read TGTGCCAGCAGCTTAGCGCTAGGGACTAGCGGAGGAGGTATGTACGAGCAGTACTTC. Translating it yields CASSLALGTSGGGMYEQYF. Full variable domain (rest looked up from reference TRBV7-2 and TRBJ2-7): GAGVSQSPSNKVTEKGKDVELRCDPISGHTALYWYRQSLGQGLEFLIYFQGNSAPDKSGLPSDRFSAERTGGSVSTLTIQRTQQEDSAVYLCASSLALGTSGGGMYEQYFGPGTRLTVT.

In its sample, this clone was seen once. This rearrangement joins TRBV5-4 to TRBJ2-5; 9 bases line up with TRBD1. The CDR3 spans 13 residues. Germline-derived CDR1 and CDR2 are SGHNT and YYREEE (reference sequence). The V and J ends lost 5 bases and 5 bases, in that order; junction bases with no gene match: 4. CDR3 sequence reads: CASSWDREETQYF. The CDR3 bases are TGTGCCAGCAGTTGGGACAGGGAGGAGACCCAGTACTTC.

The chain has TRBV5-6 and TRBJ1-2, with TRBD1 matching 8 bases. Per germline, CDR1 SGHDT and CDR2 YYEEEE. Unmatched junction bases numbered 5, after V lost 4 bases and J lost 6 bases. This CDR3 is built from 13 residues. DNA of the CDR3: TGTGCCAGCAGCGACACAGGGGGGAATGGCTACACCTTC. Protein: CASSDTGGNGYTF.

This clone was seen just once. V is TRBV28 and J is TRBJ1-4; TRBD1 agrees at 8 bases. This CDR3 has 13 amino acids. Germline values: CDR1 MDHEN, CDR2 SYDVKM. The V segment lost 10 bases and the J segment 7 bases; nucleotides outside the gene matches: 8. CDR3 in amino acids: CATRGPGLEKLFF. The CDR3 nucleotides read TGTGCCACCAGGGGGCCAGGGCTTGAAAAACTGTTTTTT.

The V call is TRBV7-2, the J call TRBJ2-1; 13 bases match TRBD2. Germline trimming cut 5 bases from V and 7 bases from J; bases unmatched to any gene: 5. This CDR3 has 15 amino acids. Germline CDR1 and CDR2: SGHTA and FQGNSA. CDR3: CASSRWTSGSNEQFF. For the CDR3, the DNA is TGTGCCAGCAGCCGCTGGACTAGCGGGAGTAATGAGCAGTTCTTC.

The rearrangement links TRBV24-1 to TRBJ2-1; 8 bases are a match to TRBD1. V trimming: 4 bases; J trimming: 3 bases; junction bases outside the gene matches: 7. The V gene's germline CDR1 is KGHDR and CDR2 SFDVKD. This CDR3 has 16 amino acids. The CDR3 is CATSDSGQGGYNEQFF. CDR3 DNA: TGTGCCACCAGTGACTCAGGACAGGGCGGCTACAATGAGCAGTTCTTC.

V is TRBV7-8 and J is TRBJ2-7; TRBD1 matches 7 bases. The CDR3 extends over 13 amino acids. V dropped 5 bases and J dropped 7; count of bases not matched to a gene: 8. Germline loops: CDR1 SGHVS, CDR2 FQNEAQ. The CDR3 coding sequence is TGTGCCAGCAGCCATACAGGGGCAAGAGAGCAGTACTTC. Encoded protein: CASSHTGAREQYF.

The V call is TRBV5-8, the J call TRBJ1-4; 9 bases map to TRBD1. Germline lookup yields CDR1 SGHTS and CDR2 YDEGEE. The V gene end was trimmed by 5 bases and the J gene end by 7 bases; junction bases not matched to a gene: 9. The CDR3 is made up of 15 amino acids. The CDR3 DNA reads TGTGCCAGCAGTCCTGGACAGGGGAAGGCTGAAAAACTGTTTTTT. Its protein is CASSPGQGKAEKLFF.

J is TRBJ2-7 and V is TRBV3-1 (or the pseudogene TRBV3-2), with D unclear. Germline assignment: CDR1 LGHDT and CDR2 YNNKEL (reference sequence). The length of the CDR3 is 12 residues. V was cut by 3 bases and J by 4 bases, with 7 bases left in between. The CDR3 bases are TGTGCCAGCAGCCACTCAGGTTACGAGCAGTACTTC. Residues: CASSHSGYEQYF.

CDR3 sequence reads: CASSTGRTSGGEWETQYF. The CDR3 DNA reads TGTGCCAGCAGTACCGGCCGGACTAGCGGGGGGGAATGGGAGACCCAGTACTTC. The chain has TRBV7-2 and TRBJ2-5; TRBD2 agrees at 15 bases. Trimming at V came to 6 bases and at J to 5 bases, leaving 13 bases not matched to a gene. The V gene's germline CDR1 is SGHTA and CDR2 FQGNSA. This CDR3 contains 18 residues.

The chain uses TRBV19 and TRBJ2-7; weak D call: TRBD2 (6 bases). This CDR3 is 15 amino acids long. Germline lookup yields CDR1 LNHDA and CDR2 SQIVND (reference sequence). V shed 6 bases and J shed 3 bases, with 18 bases lying between them. The CDR3 sequence: CASSSRWGERYEQYF. The DNA for the CDR3 is TGTGCCAGTAGCAGCCGGTGGGGGGAGCGCTACGAGCAGTACTTC. The variable domain in full, completed from reference TRBV19 and TRBJ2-7, reads DGGITQSPKYLFRKEGQNVTLSCEQNLNHDAMYWYRQDPGQGLRLIYYSQIVNDFQKGDIAEGYSVSREKKESFPLTVTSAQKNPTAFYLCASSSRWGERYEQYFGPGTRLTVT.

The V call is TRBV5-1, the J call TRBJ1-1; D might be TRBD1 (6 bases). In germline, CDR1 is SGHRS, CDR2 YFSETQ. Between the trimmed V and J ends, which lost 0 bases and 5 bases, there was a span of 17 bases. This CDR3 is built from 16 residues. CDR3 sequence reads: CASSLDGGALGTEAFF. The CDR3 DNA is TGCGCCAGCAGCTTGGATGGGGGGGCCCTTGGAACTGAAGCTTTCTTT.

J is TRBJ1-1 and V is TRBV9; possible D gene TRBD1, 6 bases. Germline V lookup: CDR1 SGDLS, CDR2 YYNGEE. V was clipped by 3 bases and J by 4 bases, with 13 bases between them. The length of the CDR3 is 14 residues. CDR3 DNA sequence: TGTGCCAGCAGCGCAACAGGGTTGGGCACTGAAGCTTTCTTT. This codes for CASSATGLGTEAFF.

The rearrangement links TRBV19 to TRBJ2-1, with a possible D match to TRBD2 (5 bases). This CDR3 contains 13 residues. CDR1 and CDR2 from the germline V gene are LNHDA and SQIVND (reference sequence). V was shortened by 3 bases and J by 7 bases, with 10 bases between the two germline ends. The CDR3 DNA reads TGTGCCAGTAGTATTAGTCTAGCTAATGAGCAGTTCTTC. Translation: CASSISLANEQFF.

This clone was seen once. The chain carries TRBV10-3 and TRBJ2-7; TRBD1 matches at 9 bases. The CDR3 is 13 amino acids. Germline CDR1 ENHRY, CDR2 SYGVKD. V lost 5 bases and J lost 6; bases outside the gene matches: 5. The CDR3 coding sequence is TGTGCCATCAGTCAGGACAGGGGAGGCGAGCAGTACTTC. Amino acids: CAISQDRGGEQYF.

This clone appeared a single time. V is TRBV5-4 and J is TRBJ2-5; D remains ambiguous. Germline V gene lookup returns CDR1 SGHNT and CDR2 YYREEE (reference sequence). This CDR3 contains 14 residues. V gave up 0 bases and J gave up 3 bases, with 9 bases separating them. The CDR3 here is CASSLGQDKETQYF. The DNA for the CDR3 is TGTGCCAGCAGCTTGGGCCAGGATAAAGAGACCCAGTACTTC.

This chain links TRBV24-1 with TRBJ2-2; 9 nucleotides agree with TRBD2. The CDR3 spans 14 residues. With 5 bases clipped from V and 3 bases from J, the junction kept 0 bases outside the gene matches. The V gene's germline CDR1 is KGHDR and CDR2 SFDVKD. The CDR3 reads CATSGLADTGELFF. Here the CDR3 DNA reads TGTGCCACCAGTGGACTAGCGGACACCGGGGAGCTGTTTTTT.

The chain carries TRBV9 and TRBJ2-1, with 8 nucleotides matching TRBD1. CDR1 and CDR2 from the germline V gene are SGDLS and YYNGEE. V shed 3 bases and J 2 bases; nucleotides not matched to a gene: 4. The CDR3 extends over 15 amino acids. The CDR3 bases are TGTGCCAGCAGCGCCGGACAGGGTACCTACAATGAGCAGTTCTTC. Its protein product is CASSAGQGTYNEQFF.

This clone appeared once. This chain links TRBV13 with TRBJ2-7; possibly TRBD2 for D (6 bases). V shed 0 bases and J shed 5 bases, with 14 bases lying between them. Per the germline V gene, CDR1 is PRHDT and CDR2 is FYEKMQ (reference sequence). The CDR3 loop spans 15 amino acids. The CDR3 DNA follows: TGTGCCAGCAGCTTAGGCCGGGGCCGGGGGAACGAGCAGTACTTC. Translating gives CASSLGRGRGNEQYF.

The genes are TRBV5-8 and TRBJ2-3; TRBD1 matches 8 bases. The V gene's germline CDR1 is SGHTS and CDR2 YDEGEE. The CDR3 loop spans 15 amino acids. Trimming removed 4 bases from V and 4 bases from J; junction bases left unmatched: 8. CDR3 in amino acids: CASSNRGIGSDTQYF. In nucleotides, the CDR3 is TGTGCCAGCAGCAACAGGGGGATCGGGTCAGATACGCAGTATTTT.